These 21 T cell receptor beta chains were sequenced from one sample in a study of Ad26.COV2.S vaccination and SARS-CoV-2 variants. The repertoire was sequenced with immunoSEQ multiplex PCR; TCRdb's copy has only in-frame clones and lacks some. The sample lists 440,000 or so clones, roughly nine tenths occurring once. The treatment denotes: approximately 18 received Ad26.COV2.S at low or high dose, single or two shots; roughly five received placebo; per-sample allocation not given. Repertoires come from day 63 after the first vaccine or placebo injection. This sample comprised peripheral blood, obtained in a trial of Ad26.COV2.S vaccine versus placebo. These receptors were taken from a person between 18 and 59 years old who received the Ad26.COV2.S COVID-19 vaccine or a placebo.

This chain links TRBV11-1 with TRBJ2-3; D may be TRBD1 (5 bases). V lost 1 base and J 1 base, leaving 9 bases between the germline ends. CDR3 length: 15 residues. CDR1 and CDR2 (germline): SGHAT, FQDESV (reference sequence). The CDR3 DNA sequence: TGTGCCAGCAGCTTAGGGGGCGTCCGCACAGATACGCAGTATTTT. Its translation: CASSLGGVRTDTQYF.

The J gene is TRBJ2-3, the V gene TRBV7-9, with unresolved D. The CDR3 runs to 11 residues. Germline V gene sequence: CDR1 SEHNR, CDR2 FQNEAQ (reference sequence). Trimming took off 5 bases at V and 4 bases at J, with 4 bases between the two ends. The CDR3 DNA reads as TGTGCCAGCAGCGCTGCAGATACGCAGTATTTT. It translates to CASSAADTQYF.

This chain uses TRBV4-1 with TRBJ2-7; the D gene is possibly TRBD1 (6 bases). V was clipped by 2 bases and J by 1 base, with 24 bases between them. CDR3 length: 19 residues. Germline V gives CDR1 MGHRA, CDR2 YSYEKL. As DNA, the CDR3 is TGCGCCAGCAGCCAAACCCGGGATCGAGAATTGAGGGGGTCCTACGAGCAGTACTTC. It translates to CASSQTRDRELRGSYEQYF.

This clone turned up a few times. The chain is built from TRBV28 and TRBJ2-2; D may be TRBD2 (6 bases). The CDR3 is 15 residues long. Germline CDR1 reads MDHEN; CDR2 reads SYDVKM. The V end lost 6 bases, the J end lost 0 bases, and 11 bases lay between the germline ends. The CDR3 region has the DNA TGTGCCAGCAGGAGGAGGGCCGCGAACACCGGGGAGCTGTTTTTT. Amino acid sequence: CASRRRAANTGELFF. Full variable domain (outside the CDR3, taken from reference TRBV28 and TRBJ2-2): DVKVTQSSRYLVKRTGEKVFLECVQDMDHENMFWYRQDPGLGLRLIYFSYDVKMKEKGDIPEGYSVSREKKERFSLILESASTNQTSMYLCASRRRAANTGELFFGEGSRLTVL.

The rearrangement uses TRBV29-1 and TRBJ2-3; D not certain. Germline values: CDR1 SQVTM, CDR2 ANQGSEA. The CDR3 totals 11 residues. Trimming took off 6 bases at V and 6 bases at J, with 10 bases between the two ends. The chain's CDR3 is CSVSKQDTQYF. CDR3 coding DNA: TGCAGCGTCTCAAAACAGGATACGCAGTATTTT.

This chain links TRBV29-1 with TRBJ2-1, with D perhaps matching TRBD1 or TRBD2 (6 bases each). From germline, CDR1 is SQVTM and CDR2 ANQGSEA. V lost 7 bases to trimming and J lost 6 bases, with 13 bases between them. The CDR3 totals 12 residues. CDR3 DNA sequence: TGCAGCGCCCGGAGGGGGTTCAATGAGCAGTTCTTC. Encoded protein: CSARRGFNEQFF.

The V call is TRBV29-1, the J call TRBJ2-1, with 9 bases aligning to TRBD1. Germline V CDR1 and CDR2: SQVTM, ANQGSEA. The CDR3 sequence is 13 residues long. Germline trimming cut 7 bases from V and 5 bases from J; bases unmatched to any gene: 6. CDR3 nucleotides: TGCAGCGGAGGGGACAGGGCGGACAATGAGCAGTTCTTC. Translated, it gives CSGGDRADNEQFF.

This CDR3 is CASSPNWTATYGYTF. The CDR3 nucleotides are TGCGCCAGCAGCCCCAATTGGACCGCCACCTATGGCTACACCTTC. V gene TRBV5-1 combines with J gene TRBJ1-2; no clear D gene. The CDR3 runs 15 residues. CDR1 is SGHRS and CDR2 is YFSETQ in the germline V gene. Trimming shortened V by 4 bases and J by 4 bases, and 17 bases separated the two germline ends.

The chain couples TRBV5-4 to TRBJ1-1; the D gene is possibly TRBD1 (5 bases). The CDR3 covers 15 residues. Between the trimmed V and J ends, which lost 6 bases and 5 bases, there was a span of 20 bases. Germline assignment: CDR1 SGHNT and CDR2 YYREEE (reference sequence). The CDR3 sequence: CASTPESRVGTEAFF. In DNA form, the CDR3 reads TGTGCCAGCACCCCAGAGTCCAGGGTGGGTACTGAAGCTTTCTTT.

V usage is TRBV7-9 and J usage is TRBJ1-5; D is unclear. Germline V gene sequence: CDR1 SEHNR, CDR2 FQNEAQ (reference sequence). The CDR3 contains 12 residues. V dropped 1 base and J dropped 6 bases, with 4 bases sitting between them. The CDR3 region has the DNA TGTGCCAGCAGCTTAGAGGTTCAGCCCCAGCATTTT. It encodes CASSLEVQPQHF.

The chain links TRBV5-1 to TRBJ2-1, with a tentative D call TRBD1 (5 bases). The ends were cut back, 0 bases at V and 2 bases at J, with 9 bases in the middle. Germline V lookup: CDR1 SGHRS, CDR2 YFSETQ. The CDR3 is made up of 15 amino acids. Here the CDR3 reads CASSLVGDPYNEQFF. The CDR3, as DNA: TGCGCCAGCAGCTTGGTAGGGGATCCCTACAATGAGCAGTTCTTC. Together with reference TRBV5-1 and TRBJ2-1, the CDR3 gives the full variable domain: KAGVTQTPRYLIKTRGQQVTLSCSPISGHRSVSWYQQTPGQGLQFLFEYFSETQRNKGNFPGRFSGRQFSNSRSEMNVSTLELGDSALYLCASSLVGDPYNEQFFGPGTRLTVL.

The rearrangement joins TRBV3-1 (or the pseudogene TRBV3-2) to TRBJ2-1; 7 bases are shared with TRBD2. CDR1 is LGHDT and CDR2 is YNNKEL in the germline V gene (reference sequence). V was clipped by 1 base and J by 9 bases; unmatched bases: 0. CDR3 length: 12 residues. The CDR3 reads CASSQASGEQFF. The CDR3 DNA is TGTGCCAGCAGCCAAGCTAGCGGTGAGCAGTTCTTC.

The chain carries TRBV7-2 and TRBJ1-4, with D possibly TRBD1 on 6 matching bases. The CDR3 loop spans 13 amino acids. Trimming shortened V by 4 bases and J by 8 bases, and 11 bases separated the two germline ends. Germline lookup yields CDR1 SGHTA and CDR2 FQGNSA. CDR3 loop: CASSSRGREKLFF. CDR3 DNA sequence: TGTGCCAGCAGCTCCAGGGGTCGGGAAAAACTGTTTTTT.

The genes are TRBV18 and TRBJ1-3; the D is unclear. CDR1 and CDR2 (germline): KGHSH, LQKENI. The germline V and J ends were trimmed by 2 bases and 2 bases, with 10 bases remaining between them. This CDR3 comprises 15 residues. The CDR3 here is CASSPVSSPGNTIYF. The CDR3 DNA is TGTGCCAGCTCACCAGTCTCGTCCCCTGGAAACACCATATATTTT. Combining the CDR3 with reference TRBV18 and TRBJ1-3 gives the whole variable domain NAGVMQNPRHLVRRRGQEARLRCSPMKGHSHVYWYRQLPEEGLKFMVYLQKENIIDESGMPKERFSAEFPKEGPSILRIQQVVRGDSAAYFCASSPVSSPGNTIYFGEGSWLTVV.

With respect to this clone: The identical CDR3 is also encoded by other nucleotide sequences in the sample. The rearrangement uses TRBV6-5 and TRBJ2-7; D unclear. This CDR3 contains 13 residues. The V gene lost 3 bases and the J gene lost 1 base, with 7 bases spanning the gap. Looked up from germline, CDR1 is MNHEY and CDR2 is SVGAGI. CDR3 loop: CASSYDLSYEQYF. DNA of the CDR3: TGTGCCAGCAGTTATGACTTATCCTACGAGCAGTACTTC.

This chain connects TRBV5-1 to TRBJ1-3; D gene ambiguous. The germline V gene encodes CDR1 SGHRS and CDR2 YFSETQ. The V end lost 0 bases, the J end lost 2 bases, and 3 bases lay between the germline ends. This CDR3 has 13 amino acids. The CDR3 nucleotides read TGCGCCAGCAGCTTGGGCCCTGGAAACACCATATATTTT. Its translation is CASSLGPGNTIYF.

This clone was picked up a small number of times. The CDR3 nucleotides are TGTGCCAGCGGGATTACAGTGTTAGGTGGGGGGACGGAAAAACTGTTTTTT. As protein: CASGITVLGGGTEKLFF. The chain is built from TRBV28 and TRBJ1-4, with D possibly matching TRBD1 (5 bases). Trimming took 8 bases from V and 8 from J, leaving 27 bases between them. This CDR3 is 17 amino acids long. Germline V CDR1 and CDR2: MDHEN, SYDVKM.

The V call is TRBV21-1, the J call TRBJ1-1; the D call in the table, TRBD1, was not verified against the DNA. TRBV21-1 is noted as a pseudogene. There are 15 residues in the CDR3. CDR3 nucleotides: TGTGCCAGCAGCAAAGAACAGACCTTGAACACTGAAGCTTTCTTT. Its translation is CASSKEQTLNTEAFF.

The CDR3 sequence is CASSPLGHDGATASRETQYF. In nucleotides, the CDR3 is TGTGCCAGCTCACCACTTGGTCATGACGGGGCGACGGCATCCCGGGAGACCCAGTACTTC. The rearrangement joins TRBV18 to TRBJ2-5; D could derive from TRBD1 or TRBD2 (5 bases each). Germline V CDR1 and CDR2: KGHSH, LQKENI. CDR3 length: 20 residues. Between the trimmed V and J ends, which lost 1 base and 5 bases, there was a span of 29 bases. Using reference TRBV18 and TRBJ2-5 for the parts outside the CDR3, the full variable domain is NAGVMQNPRHLVRRRGQEARLRCSPMKGHSHVYWYRQLPEEGLKFMVYLQKENIIDESGMPKERFSAEFPKEGPSILRIQQVVRGDSAAYFCASSPLGHDGATASRETQYFGPGTRLLVL.

This clone was counted between two and nine times. This rearrangement joins TRBV6-5 to TRBJ2-7; D unclear. The CDR3 spans 15 residues. Germline V lookup: CDR1 MNHEY, CDR2 SVGAGI. V shed 0 bases and J shed 3 bases, with 12 bases lying between them. The DNA of the CDR3 is TGTGCCAGCAGTTACTCGATTGTGGGATACTACGAGCAGTACTTC. Its protein product is CASSYSIVGYYEQYF.

This rearrangement joins TRBV7-9 to TRBJ1-2; D ambiguous. The germline CDR1 and CDR2 sequences are SEHNR and FQNEAQ (reference sequence). Trimming removed 5 bases at V and 7 bases at J, with 8 bases between. CDR3 length: 11 residues. The CDR3 region is CASSPPGGYTF. The CDR3 DNA reads TGTGCCAGCAGCCCTCCGGGTGGCTACACCTTC.